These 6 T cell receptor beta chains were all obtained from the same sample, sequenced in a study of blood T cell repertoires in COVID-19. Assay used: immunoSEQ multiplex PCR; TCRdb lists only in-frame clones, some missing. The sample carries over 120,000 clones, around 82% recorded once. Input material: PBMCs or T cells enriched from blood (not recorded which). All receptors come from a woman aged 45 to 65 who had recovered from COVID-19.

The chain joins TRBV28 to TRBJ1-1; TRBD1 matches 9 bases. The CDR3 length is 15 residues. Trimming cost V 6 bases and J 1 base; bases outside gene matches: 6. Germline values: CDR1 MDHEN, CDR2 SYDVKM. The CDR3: CASRPPGQGNTEAFF. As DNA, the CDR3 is TGTGCCAGCAGACCACCGGGACAGGGGAACACTGAAGCTTTCTTT.

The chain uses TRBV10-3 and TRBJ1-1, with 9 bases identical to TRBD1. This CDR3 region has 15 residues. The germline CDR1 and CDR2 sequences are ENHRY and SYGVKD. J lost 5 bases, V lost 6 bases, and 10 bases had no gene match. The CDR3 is CAISSPGQGRTEAFF. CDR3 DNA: TGTGCCATCAGCTCTCCGGGACAGGGTAGGACTGAAGCTTTCTTT.

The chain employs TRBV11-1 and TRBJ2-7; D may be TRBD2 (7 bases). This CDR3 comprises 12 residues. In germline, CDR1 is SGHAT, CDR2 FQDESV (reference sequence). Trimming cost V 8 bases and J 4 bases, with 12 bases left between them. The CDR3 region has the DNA TGTGCCAGCCGGGGGGACACTTACGAGCAGTACGTC. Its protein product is CASRGDTYEQYV.

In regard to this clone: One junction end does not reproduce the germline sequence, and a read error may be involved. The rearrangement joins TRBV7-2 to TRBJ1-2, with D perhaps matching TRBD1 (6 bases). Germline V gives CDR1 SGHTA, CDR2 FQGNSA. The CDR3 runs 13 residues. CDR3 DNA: TGTGTCAGCAGCTTGGGCAGGGGCTATGGCTACACCTTC. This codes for CVSSLGRGYGYTF.

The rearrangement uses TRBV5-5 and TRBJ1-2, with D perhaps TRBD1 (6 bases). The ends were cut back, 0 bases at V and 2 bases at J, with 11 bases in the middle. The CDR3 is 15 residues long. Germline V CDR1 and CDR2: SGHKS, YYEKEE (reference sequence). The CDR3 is CASSLGTEVNYGYTF. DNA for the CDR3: TGTGCCAGCAGCTTGGGGACAGAGGTAAACTATGGCTACACCTTC.

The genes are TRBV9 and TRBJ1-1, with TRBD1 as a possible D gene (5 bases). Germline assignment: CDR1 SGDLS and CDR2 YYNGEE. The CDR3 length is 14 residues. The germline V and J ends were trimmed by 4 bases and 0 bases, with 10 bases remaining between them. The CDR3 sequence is CASSSDRMNTEAFF. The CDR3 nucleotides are TGTGCCAGCAGCTCTGACAGAATGAACACTGAAGCTTTCTTT. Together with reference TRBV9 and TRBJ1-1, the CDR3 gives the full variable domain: DSGVTQTPKHLITATGQRVTLRCSPRSGDLSVYWYQQSLDQGLQFLIQYYNGEERAKGNILERFSAQQFPDLHSELNLSSLELGDSALYFCASSSDRMNTEAFFGQGTRLTVV.